A selection of T cell receptor beta chains follows, all from one sample in a study of post-analysis software for immune sequencing data. TCRdb reprocessed the PCR reads with MiXCR, giving one entry per CDR3 protein. The sample shows just over 250,000 distinct CDR3 sequences, about 38% of them seen only once. Sequencing was performed on blood. These TCRs come from a girl aged 10 to 17 with multiple sclerosis. Both conserved end residues are part of each CDR3. D genes are given only for firm matches. Size tells how often a clone was seen (once, few, many) or the class of an expanded clone, and some rows leave it out.

d_gene: -; abundance: many; j_gene: TRBJ2-1; v_gene: TRBV20-1; CDR3aa: CSARDQFSLPSSPDEQFF; CDR3nt: TGCAGTGCTAGAGATCAATTTTCTTTACCCAGCTCCCCCGATGAGCAGTTCTTC
d_gene: TRBD2; abundance: many; j_gene: TRBJ2-1; v_gene: TRBV3-1; CDR3aa: CASSGVAGGWYNEQFF; CDR3nt: TGTGCCAGCAGCGGGGTAGCGGGAGGGTGGTACAATGAGCAGTTCTTC
d_gene: -; abundance: -; j_gene: TRBJ2-7; v_gene: TRBV20-1; CDR3aa: CSARAASHYEQYF; CDR3nt: TGCAGTGCCAGGGCGGCTAGCCACTACGAGCAGTACTTC
d_gene: -; abundance: -; j_gene: TRBJ2-1; v_gene: TRBV6-4; CDR3aa: CASSVQGNAYNEQFF; CDR3nt: TGTGCCAGCAGTGTCCAGGGAAATGCCTACAATGAGCAGTTCTTC
d_gene: TRBD2; abundance: -; j_gene: TRBJ2-7; v_gene: TRBV12-3/TRBV12-4; CDR3aa: CASRLALAGGEQYF; CDR3nt: TGTGCCAGCCGGCTGGCACTAGCGGGAGGCGAGCAGTACTTC
d_gene: TRBD1; abundance: -; j_gene: TRBJ1-1; v_gene: TRBV18; CDR3aa: CASSSGTGDTEAFF; CDR3nt: TGTGCCAGCTCATCTGGGACAGGGGACACTGAAGCTTTCTTT
d_gene: -; abundance: -; j_gene: TRBJ1-2; v_gene: TRBV5-1; CDR3aa: CASRPAGREGYTF; CDR3nt: TGCGCCAGCAGACCCGCGGGGCGAGAGGGCTACACCTTC
d_gene: -; abundance: -; j_gene: TRBJ2-5; v_gene: TRBV6-6; CDR3aa: CASTIQRTMAETQYF; CDR3nt: TGTGCCAGCACCATCCAGCGTACCATGGCAGAGACCCAGTACTTC
d_gene: -; abundance: -; j_gene: TRBJ1-1; v_gene: TRBV6-5; CDR3aa: CASSNPRSTEAFF; CDR3nt: TGTGCCAGCAGTAACCCTAGAAGCACTGAAGCTTTCTTT
d_gene: -; abundance: once; j_gene: TRBJ2-3; v_gene: TRBV3-1; CDR3aa: CAGSHGRTDTQYF; CDR3nt: TGTGCCGGCAGTCACGGACGCACAGATACGCAGTATTTT
d_gene: -; abundance: many; j_gene: TRBJ2-1; v_gene: TRBV29-1; CDR3aa: CSVENEQFF; CDR3nt: TGCAGCGTTGAAAATGAGCAGTTCTTC
d_gene: TRBD1; abundance: -; j_gene: TRBJ2-5; v_gene: TRBV12-3/TRBV12-4; CDR3aa: CASSLGGTGAVETQYF; CDR3nt: TGTGCCAGCAGTTTAGGGGGGACAGGGGCCGTCGAGACCCAGTACTTC
d_gene: -; abundance: few; j_gene: TRBJ1-1; v_gene: TRBV5-1; CDR3aa: CASSLDWNTEAFF; CDR3nt: TGCGCCAGCAGCTTGGACTGGAACACTGAAGCTTTCTTT
d_gene: -; abundance: -; j_gene: TRBJ2-2; v_gene: TRBV28; CDR3aa: CALRGATGELFF; CDR3nt: TGTGCCCTGAGGGGGGCTACCGGGGAGCTGTTTTTT
d_gene: -; abundance: few; j_gene: TRBJ1-5; v_gene: TRBV28; CDR3aa: CASSALPGQPQHF; CDR3nt: TGTGCCAGCAGTGCACTTCCAGGTCAGCCCCAGCATTTT
d_gene: -; abundance: -; j_gene: TRBJ2-7; v_gene: TRBV13; CDR3aa: CASRLQGAKGYEQYF; CDR3nt: TGTGCCAGCAGGCTTCAGGGAGCAAAGGGCTACGAGCAGTACTTC